This TCR beta chain comes out of a study of CD8+CD57+ T cells in acquired aplastic anemia (dated by TCRdb to between 2018 and 2020). About the study as a whole: CD8+CD57+ expansion was defined as a frequency above the mean frequency observed in healthy subjects.

TCR beta VDJ combination and CDR3 sequence profiling used genomic DNA as the template. An Illumina HiSeq 2000 was the platform used for TCR repertoire sequencing. As for the original processing: Repertoire assessment relied on Simpson's diversity index, CDR3 size and DJ length profiles, and TRBV/TRBJ rearrangement plots. The most abundant DNA sequence in the deep sequencing data was defined as the immunodominant clone. CDR3 amino acid sequences were checked for sharing between subjects and were compared against published repertoires and the VDJdb database. The public reads were reprocessed in TCRdb via fastp at Q25 and MiXCR, keeping in-frame beta chains. Records with the same CDR3 protein are collapsed into one entry carrying the most frequent genes and DNA. None of the V and J calls come from the authors' own analysis; TCRdb made them. This sample is represented by roughly 16,000 distinct CDR3 sequences; about 40% of them were singletons. Of the sample, 80% to 90% is held by the ten largest clones.

The germline V gene provides CDR1 ENHRY and CDR2 SYGVKD. The CDR3 covers 16 residues, taking in both the cysteine and the phenylalanine. Just the 48-base CDR3 DNA is kept, in frame starting at base 1. For this chain, trimming is 3 bases at the V end and 5 bases at the J end, and the number of junction bases without a gene match is 8. Expansion of CD8+CD57+ cells had been shown by flow cytometry in the patients chosen for sequencing. For 2 of the 12 patients, enough cells were available to additionally sequence CD8+CD57+ effector memory cells. All patients had severe acquired aplastic anemia diagnosed by International Study of Aplastic Anemia and Agranulocytosis and Camitta criteria. No therapy had been received by the patients at the time of blood sampling. Bead enrichment of CD8+CD57+ cells gave a mean DNA yield of about 1.6 ug. The study deep-sequenced TCR repertoires of sorted CD4+ and CD8+ blood T cells from severe aplastic anemia patients and healthy subjects. Patients were enrolled in the USA under clinicaltrials.gov protocols 00001620, 01623167, 00001397, 00071045, 00081523 and 00961064. Ficoll-Paque density gradient centrifugation was used to isolate peripheral blood mononuclear cells.

On this clonotype: Which antigen it targets is not known. Base qualities were left out, and no much larger clone turns up one base away.

What the research found in general, with its limitations: In patients, diversity was lower in CD8+CD57+ cells than in the total CD4+ and CD8+ cell pools. Patients and healthy controls showed no significant difference in CD8+ Simpson's diversity (P=0.060). Some 31 CD8+ CDR3 sequences were shared between patients and controls but appeared highly expressed in patients and within their immunodominant clones.

Sequenced: CD8+CD57+ T cells sorted from PBMCs. What the cell subset or site label conveys for this sample: bead-enriched CD8+CD57+ effector memory T cells from SAA patients. The sequence is built from TRBV10-3 and TRBJ2-5; 11 nucleotides in the junction match TRBD2. The receptor was isolated from a human donor with aplastic anemia. The CDR3 region reads CAISDAARLAGETQYF. The nucleotide sequence is TGTGCCATCAGTGACGCTGCGAGACTAGCGGGGGAGACCCAGTACTTC.